These 23 T cell receptor beta chains were sequenced from one sample in a study of CD8+ T cells in alopecia areata. cDNA serving as the sequencing template came from extracted, reverse transcribed RNA. Sequenced by immunoSEQ multiplex PCR; TCRdb stores in-frame clones only, minus some. The repertoire holds roughly 130,000 clones, 58% seen once, with roughly 4.3% in the top ten. Specimen: CD4+ T cells sorted from blood, collected at week 0. These receptors originate from a human donor with alopecia areata.

The chain has TRBV7-2 and TRBJ2-3; D perhaps matches TRBD2 (6 bases). Between the trimmed V and J ends, which lost 7 bases and 0 bases, there was a span of 14 bases. The CDR3 consists of 15 residues. CDR1 is SGHTA and CDR2 is FQGNSA in the germline V gene. The CDR3 nucleotides read TGTGCCAGCACCCCCGGGAGCGTGAGCACAGATACGCAGTATTTT. Translation gives CASTPGSVSTDTQYF.

In this sample, this clone turned up a few times. The chain carries TRBV7-9 and TRBJ2-5; 13 bases agree with TRBD2. The J segment lost 4 bases and the V segment lost 4 bases, leaving 3 bases of the junction unmatched. The CDR3 extends over 15 amino acids. The germline CDR1 and CDR2 sequences are SEHNR and FQNEAQ (reference sequence). The CDR3 region has the DNA TGTGCCAGCAGCTCGGGACTAGCGGGGAGAGAGACCCAGTACTTC. Encoded protein: CASSSGLAGRETQYF. Full variable domain (outside the CDR3, taken from reference TRBV7-9 and TRBJ2-5): DTGVSQNPRHKITKRGQNVTFRCDPISEHNRLYWYRQTLGQGPEFLTYFQNEAQLEKSRLLSDRFSAERPKGSFSTLEIQRTEQGDSAMYLCASSSGLAGRETQYFGPGTRLLVL.

This chain links TRBV6-5 with TRBJ2-3; 8 nucleotides agree with TRBD2. This CDR3 comprises 15 residues. Trimming at V came to 4 bases and at J to 5 bases, leaving 8 bases not matched to a gene. Per germline, CDR1 MNHEY and CDR2 SVGAGI. CDR3 coding DNA: TGTGCCAGCAGTTCCATTCGGGGGGGCCGAGATACGCAGTATTTT. Encoded protein: CASSSIRGGRDTQYF.

The V gene is TRBV7-8, the J gene TRBJ2-1; D unresolved. Germline CDR1 is SGHVS and CDR2 is FQNEAQ. Trimming cost V 4 bases and J 5 bases, with 3 bases left between them. The length of the CDR3 is 11 residues. CDR3 sequence: CASSSNNEQFF. CDR3 in DNA: TGTGCCAGCAGCTCAAACAATGAGCAGTTCTTC.

This clone was found a few times. This specimen includes other DNA sequences encoding the same CDR3. The rearrangement links TRBV5-1 to TRBJ1-1; D unclear. The CDR3 extends over 13 amino acids. Germline V gene data show CDR1 as SGHRS and CDR2 as YFSETQ. Trimming shortened V by 5 bases and J by 0 bases, and 8 bases separated the two germline ends. For the CDR3, the DNA is TGCGCCAGCAGAGGGTCCATGAACACTGAAGCTTTCTTT. This gives the protein CASRGSMNTEAFF.

This clone was counted between two and nine times. The chain couples TRBV28 to TRBJ2-2; D is unresolved. This CDR3 comprises 16 residues. Trimming pared 1 base from V and 2 bases from J, leaving 11 bases between. Germline CDR1 MDHEN, CDR2 SYDVKM. DNA for the CDR3: TGTGCCAGCAGTTTATTCATAGGATTAAACACCGGGGAGCTGTTTTTT. It translates to CASSLFIGLNTGELFF.

The chain links TRBV5-4 to TRBJ2-3; D is uncertain. The germline gives CDR1 SGHNT, CDR2 YYREEE (reference sequence). V lost 4 bases, J lost 1 base, and 13 bases lay in between. This CDR3 has 15 residues. The CDR3 is CASSMGPTRTDTQYF. CDR3 DNA: TGTGCCAGCAGCATGGGTCCGACGCGCACAGATACGCAGTATTTT.

A remark on this clone: Other DNA sequences in this specimen translate into the identical CDR3. The V gene is TRBV5-1, the J gene TRBJ2-5; no clear D. Between the trimmed V and J ends, which lost 0 bases and 5 bases, there was a span of 8 bases. The germline CDR1 and CDR2 sequences are SGHRS and YFSETQ. CDR3 length: 13 amino acids. The CDR3 spells CASSLGSRETQYF. The CDR3 coding sequence is TGCGCCAGCAGCTTGGGGTCGAGGGAGACCCAGTACTTC.

There are a few counts of this clone. The chain carries TRBV6-6 and TRBJ1-4; the D gene is possibly TRBD1 (6 bases). The CDR3 consists of 15 residues. The V gene's germline CDR1 is MNHNY and CDR2 SVGAGI (reference sequence). V lost 0 bases to trimming and J lost 8 bases, with 13 bases between them. The CDR3 nucleotides read TGTGCCAGCAGTTACTCGATCCGGGGGCGAGAAAAACTGTTTTTT. Translated, it gives CASSYSIRGREKLFF.

V usage is TRBV5-5 and J usage is TRBJ2-7, with 11 bases fitting TRBD1. The CDR3 loop spans 14 amino acids. Per the germline V gene, CDR1 is SGHKS and CDR2 is YYEKEE (reference sequence). V gave up 5 bases and J gave up 4 bases; unmatched junction bases: 5. CDR3 nucleotides: TGTGCCAGCAGTTACGGACAGGGGGCTTACGAGCAGTACTTC. As protein: CASSYGQGAYEQYF. The full variable domain, with the rest looked up from reference TRBV5-5 and TRBJ2-7, is DAGVTQSPTHLIKTRGQQVTLRCSPISGHKSVSWYQQVLGQGPQFIFQYYEKEERGRGNFPDRFSARQFPNYSSELNVNALLLGDSALYLCASSYGQGAYEQYFGPGTRLTVT.

This clone showed up just a few times. The V call is TRBV7-6, the J call TRBJ2-6; unclear D gene. Trimming pared 1 base from V and 0 bases from J, leaving 7 bases between. This CDR3 is built from 16 residues. Germline V gene data show CDR1 as SGHVS and CDR2 as FNYEAQ. DNA for the CDR3: TGTGCCAGCAGCTTAGAAAGCAACTCTGGGGCCAACGTCCTGACTTTC. Its protein product is CASSLESNSGANVLTF.

The rearrangement links TRBV28 to TRBJ1-1, with D possibly matching TRBD1 (5 bases). CDR3 length: 15 amino acids. V gave up 3 bases and J gave up 0 bases, with 11 bases separating them. Germline loops: CDR1 MDHEN, CDR2 SYDVKM. The CDR3: CASSLRGSVNTEAFF. The CDR3 region has the DNA TGTGCCAGCAGTTTGAGGGGCAGCGTGAACACTGAAGCTTTCTTT.

This clone was counted a few times. The chain has TRBV28 and TRBJ2-3; no firm D call. The CDR3 contains 16 residues. Germline V CDR1 and CDR2: MDHEN, SYDVKM. V lost 0 bases, J lost 0 bases, and 10 bases lay in between. DNA for the CDR3: TGTGCCAGCAGTTTATGGGACGTAACTAGCACAGATACGCAGTATTTT. Residues: CASSLWDVTSTDTQYF.

V usage is TRBV2 and J usage is TRBJ1-2, with D possibly matching TRBD1 (6 bases). Per germline, CDR1 SNHLY and CDR2 FYNNEI. This CDR3 spans 12 amino acids. The V gene lost 10 bases and the J gene lost 3 bases, with 12 bases spanning the gap. In nucleotides, the CDR3 is TGTGCCACCAGGGGCTTGGACTATGGCTACACCTTC. It yields the protein CATRGLDYGYTF.

The rearrangement links TRBV5-6 to TRBJ1-2; possible D gene TRBD1, 5 bases. Germline V gene lookup returns CDR1 SGHDT and CDR2 YYEEEE. CDR3 length: 13 residues. V was clipped by 0 bases and J by 4 bases, with 7 bases between them. The CDR3 sequence is CASSLGRGYGYTF. The CDR3, as DNA: TGTGCCAGCAGCTTGGGGAGGGGCTATGGCTACACCTTC.

A few counts support this clone. The chain carries TRBV5-1 and TRBJ1-1, with a possible D match to TRBD1 (6 bases). The V end was cut by 0 bases, the J end by 8 bases, with 8 bases between. The CDR3 has 12 residues. Germline V gene lookup returns CDR1 SGHRS and CDR2 YFSETQ. CDR3 region: CASSLEGEEAFF. CDR3 DNA sequence: TGCGCCAGCAGCTTGGAGGGGGAAGAAGCTTTCTTT.

V usage is TRBV7-9 and J usage is TRBJ1-4; 9 bases match TRBD1. From germline, CDR1 is SEHNR and CDR2 FQNEAQ (reference sequence). With V trimmed by 5 bases and J by 8 bases, 9 bases remained unmatched. The CDR3 spans 15 residues. In nucleotides, the CDR3 is TGTGCCAGCAGCGCCGGACAGGGGTTACGGGAAAAACTGTTTTTT. Its protein is CASSAGQGLREKLFF.

This clone was counted only a few times. The chain combines TRBV10-3 with TRBJ2-1; the match to TRBD2 covers 11 bases. This CDR3 has 13 residues. The germline gives CDR1 ENHRY, CDR2 SYGVKD. Germline trimming cut 2 bases from V and 16 bases from J; bases unmatched to any gene: 7. DNA for the CDR3: TGTGCCATCAGTGAGAAACTAGCGGGAGCCGCTTTCTTC. Translated, it gives CAISEKLAGAAFF.

The rearrangement uses TRBV5-1 and TRBJ1-2, with 12 bases lining up with TRBD1. From germline, CDR1 is SGHRS and CDR2 YFSETQ. The V gene end was trimmed by 6 bases and the J gene end by 2 bases; junction bases not matched to a gene: 2. The CDR3 spans 14 residues. The CDR3 nucleotides read TGCGCCAGCACGGGGACAGGGGGCAACTATGGCTACACCTTC. Translation gives CASTGTGGNYGYTF. Full variable domain (remainder filled in from reference TRBV5-1 and TRBJ1-2): KAGVTQTPRYLIKTRGQQVTLSCSPISGHRSVSWYQQTPGQGLQFLFEYFSETQRNKGNFPGRFSGRQFSNSRSEMNVSTLELGDSALYLCASTGTGGNYGYTFGSGTRLTVV.

This clone was recorded a few times. The chain is built from TRBV2 and TRBJ2-3; D call uncertain. The CDR3 is 13 amino acids. The V end lost 6 bases, the J end lost 4 bases, and 11 bases lay between the germline ends. Germline CDR1 and CDR2: SNHLY and FYNNEI. In nucleotides, the CDR3 is TGTGCCAGCAGGGGAACAGTTGCAGATACGCAGTATTTT. Its translation: CASRGTVADTQYF.

The rearrangement links TRBV10-3 to TRBJ1-5; 8 nucleotides match TRBD1. The CDR3 totals 14 residues. V gave up 7 bases and J gave up 5 bases; unmatched junction bases: 7. In germline, CDR1 is ENHRY, CDR2 SYGVKD. The CDR3 loop is CAIILDRDDQPQHF. The CDR3 nucleotides read TGTGCCATCATACTGGACAGGGACGATCAGCCCCAGCATTTT.

The chain carries TRBV5-1 and TRBJ2-5; D is possibly TRBD2 (5 bases). There are 11 residues in the CDR3. Trimming removed 5 bases at V and 3 bases at J, with 5 bases between. The germline V gene encodes CDR1 SGHRS and CDR2 YFSETQ. Written as DNA, the CDR3 is TGCGCCAGCAGAGCGGAAGAGACCCAGTACTTC. Protein sequence: CASRAEETQYF.

This chain links TRBV9 with TRBJ1-1; no clear D. Germline-derived CDR1 and CDR2 are SGDLS and YYNGEE. V was pared by 1 base and J by 1 base, with 11 bases between. The CDR3 totals 15 residues. The CDR3 bases are TGTGCCAGCAGCGTATCGATGGCCCCGAACACTGAAGCTTTCTTT. Residues: CASSVSMAPNTEAFF.